The subject of this entry is one T cell receptor beta chain. This record comes from a study of blood T cell repertoires in COVID-19. Study-wide background: Collection of acute and convalescent COVID-19 samples took place in the United States, Italy and Spain.

The CDR3 is 14 amino acids. Germline values: CDR1 SGHRS, CDR2 YFSETQ. Trimming took 4 bases from V and 0 from J; bases not matched to a gene: 4. Participants were aged roughly 18 to 90 years, lived in about 26 US areas, and enrolled virtually. Authors' analysis steps: Reference gene primer amplification gave nucleated cell count estimates. Sequencing was performed with immunoSEQ multiplex PCR; in TCRdb, only in-frame clones are kept and a portion is missing. Clonal size and the V and J genes are those of that table, whereas D and trimming came from the DNA. The data contain 300,000 to 350,000 clones, 90% of them singletons.

The genes are TRBV5-1 and TRBJ2-7, with 7 bases fitting TRBD1. This sequence originates from a woman between 18 and 29 years old with acute COVID-19. Sample: PBMCs or T cells enriched from blood (not recorded which). CDR3 residues: CASSVTGPSYEQYF. CDR3 DNA sequence: TGCGCCAGCAGCGTGACAGGGCCCTCCTACGAGCAGTACTTC.